The entry below describes one T cell receptor beta chain. This record comes from a study of control samples from healthy donors and cancer patients. Produced via immunoSEQ multiplex PCR; TCRdb's table is partial and in-frame only. Of about 120,000 clones listed, 80% to 90% were seen once; the top ten hold 1.1%. The sequence was obtained from a woman aged 45-65 years with colorectal cancer. Sequenced: PBMCs.

The CDR3 DNA sequence: TGTGCCAGCAGCCTCAGACAGGAGATCTATGGCTACACCTTC. Its protein product is CASSLRQEIYGYTF. V and J are TRBV3-1 (or the pseudogene TRBV3-2) and TRBJ1-2; a possible D gene is TRBD1 (6 bases). The CDR3 extends over 14 amino acids. Germline V gene lookup returns CDR1 LGHDT and CDR2 YNNKEL (reference sequence). The V end lost 4 bases, the J end lost 4 bases, and 13 bases lay between the germline ends.